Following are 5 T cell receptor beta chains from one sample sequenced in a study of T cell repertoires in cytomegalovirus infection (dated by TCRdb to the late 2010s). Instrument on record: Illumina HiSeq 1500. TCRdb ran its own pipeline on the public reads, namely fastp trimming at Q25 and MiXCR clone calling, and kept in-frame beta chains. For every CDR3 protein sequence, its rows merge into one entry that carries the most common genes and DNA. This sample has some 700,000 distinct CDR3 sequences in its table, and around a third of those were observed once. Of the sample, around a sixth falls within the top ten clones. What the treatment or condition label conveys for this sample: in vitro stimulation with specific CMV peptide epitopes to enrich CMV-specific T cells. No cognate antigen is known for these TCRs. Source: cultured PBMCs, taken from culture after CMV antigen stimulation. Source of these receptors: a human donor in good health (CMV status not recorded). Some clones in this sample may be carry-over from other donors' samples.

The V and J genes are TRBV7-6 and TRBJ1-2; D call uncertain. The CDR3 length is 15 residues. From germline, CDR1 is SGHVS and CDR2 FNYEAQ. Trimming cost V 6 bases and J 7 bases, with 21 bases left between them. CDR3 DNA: TGTGCCAGCAGGCTCCCACTCACGGACCTGAGTGGCTACACCTTC. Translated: CASRLPLTDLSGYTF.

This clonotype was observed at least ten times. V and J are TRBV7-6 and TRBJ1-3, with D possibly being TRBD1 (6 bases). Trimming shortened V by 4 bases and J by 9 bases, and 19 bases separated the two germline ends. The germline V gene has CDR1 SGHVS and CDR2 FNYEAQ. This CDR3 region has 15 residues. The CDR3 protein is CASSSRSTGPGTIYF. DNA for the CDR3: TGTGCCAGCAGCTCGAGGTCGACAGGTCCAGGCACCATATATTTT.

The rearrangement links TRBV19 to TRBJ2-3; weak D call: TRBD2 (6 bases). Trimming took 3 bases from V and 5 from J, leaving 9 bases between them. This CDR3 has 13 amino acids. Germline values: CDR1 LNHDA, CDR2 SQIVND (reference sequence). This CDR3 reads CASSIGTLDTQYF. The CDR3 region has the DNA TGTGCCAGTAGTATCGGGACTTTAGATACGCAGTATTTT.

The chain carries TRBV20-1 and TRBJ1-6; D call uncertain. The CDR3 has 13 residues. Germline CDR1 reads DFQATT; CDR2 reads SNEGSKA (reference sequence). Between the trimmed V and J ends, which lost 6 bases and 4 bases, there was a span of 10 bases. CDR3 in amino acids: CSAGQIYNSPLHF. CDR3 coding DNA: TGCAGTGCCGGGCAGATTTATAATTCACCCCTCCACTTT.

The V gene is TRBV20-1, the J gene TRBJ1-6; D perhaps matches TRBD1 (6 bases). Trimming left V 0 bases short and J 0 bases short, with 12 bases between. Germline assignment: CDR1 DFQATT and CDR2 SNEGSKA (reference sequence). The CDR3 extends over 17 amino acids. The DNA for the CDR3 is TGCAGTGCTAGAGATGGGACACTTAGCTCCTATAATTCACCCCTCCACTTT. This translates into CSARDGTLSSYNSPLHF.